The clone carrying this TCR beta chain was seen repeatedly, ten times or more. Its specificity is unknown. The listed genes are named as in mouse. The read ends 4 residues before the CDR3 terminus; that terminus is restored from the germline J gene. The pooled cutaneous lymph node cells were sorted using several markers (CD4, CD8alpha, NKG2D, NKG2ACE and others). The source of the sample is a study of CD8+ T cells in alopecia areata. For the study at large: Approximately 7-10-week-old female C3H/HeJ mice were grafted with skin from spontaneously alopecic approximately 6-13-month-old C3H/HeJ graft donors. Study-wide points: Scalp samples also yield sequences from resident alphabeta T cells of normal skin. Patients shared TCRs less clearly than mice did, possibly owing to HLA.

cDNA prepared by RNA extraction and subsequent reverse transcription served as the template for sequencing. The data were produced by immunoSEQ multiplex PCR, yet TCRdb's version contains in-frame clones alone and is incomplete. This sample has about 9,000 clones and no singletons, with 19% in the ten largest. This CDR3 has 13 residues. Per the germline V gene, CDR1 is FNHDT and CDR2 is SITEND (reference sequence). Input material: CD8+ T cells sorted from a lymph node. The sequence came from a C3H/HeJ mouse with alopecia areata. Mice of this strain are of MHC haplotype H2-k. The chain combines TRBV19 with TRBJ2-1; TRBD1 might be the D (6 bases). The CDR3 DNA, read in part, is TGTGCCAGCAGCTTTTACCAGGGGGCT. The encoded protein is CASSFYQGA. In full, the CDR3 is CASSFYQGAEQFF.